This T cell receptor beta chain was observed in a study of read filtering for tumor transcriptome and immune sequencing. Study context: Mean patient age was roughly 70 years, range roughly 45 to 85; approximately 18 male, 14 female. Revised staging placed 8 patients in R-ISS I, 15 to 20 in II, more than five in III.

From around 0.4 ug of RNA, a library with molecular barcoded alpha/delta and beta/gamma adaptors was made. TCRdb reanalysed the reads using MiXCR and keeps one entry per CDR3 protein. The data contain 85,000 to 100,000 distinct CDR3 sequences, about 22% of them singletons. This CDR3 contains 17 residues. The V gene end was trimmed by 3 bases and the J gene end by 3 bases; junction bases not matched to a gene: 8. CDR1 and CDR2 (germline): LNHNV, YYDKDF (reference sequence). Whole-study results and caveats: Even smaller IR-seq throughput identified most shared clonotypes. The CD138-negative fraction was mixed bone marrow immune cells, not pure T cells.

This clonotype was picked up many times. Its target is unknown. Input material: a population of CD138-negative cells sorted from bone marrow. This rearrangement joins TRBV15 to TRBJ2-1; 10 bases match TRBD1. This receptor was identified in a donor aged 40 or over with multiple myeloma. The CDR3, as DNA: TGTGCCACCAGCAGTGGGTCTGGACAGGGGGACTACAATGAGCAGTTCTTC. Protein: CATSSGSGQGDYNEQFF.